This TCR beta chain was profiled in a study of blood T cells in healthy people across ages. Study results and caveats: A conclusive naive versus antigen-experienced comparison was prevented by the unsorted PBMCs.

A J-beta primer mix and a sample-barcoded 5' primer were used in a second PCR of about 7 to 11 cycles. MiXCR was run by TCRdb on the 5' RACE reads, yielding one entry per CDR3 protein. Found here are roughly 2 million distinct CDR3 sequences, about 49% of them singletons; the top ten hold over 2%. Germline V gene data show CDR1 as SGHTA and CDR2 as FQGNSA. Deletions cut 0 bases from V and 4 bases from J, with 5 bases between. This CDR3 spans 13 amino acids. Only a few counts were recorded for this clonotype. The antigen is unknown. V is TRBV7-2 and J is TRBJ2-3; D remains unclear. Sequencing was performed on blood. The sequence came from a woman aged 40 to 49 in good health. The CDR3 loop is CASSLAIADTQYF. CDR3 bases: TGTGCCAGCAGCTTAGCGATCGCAGATACGCAGTATTTT.